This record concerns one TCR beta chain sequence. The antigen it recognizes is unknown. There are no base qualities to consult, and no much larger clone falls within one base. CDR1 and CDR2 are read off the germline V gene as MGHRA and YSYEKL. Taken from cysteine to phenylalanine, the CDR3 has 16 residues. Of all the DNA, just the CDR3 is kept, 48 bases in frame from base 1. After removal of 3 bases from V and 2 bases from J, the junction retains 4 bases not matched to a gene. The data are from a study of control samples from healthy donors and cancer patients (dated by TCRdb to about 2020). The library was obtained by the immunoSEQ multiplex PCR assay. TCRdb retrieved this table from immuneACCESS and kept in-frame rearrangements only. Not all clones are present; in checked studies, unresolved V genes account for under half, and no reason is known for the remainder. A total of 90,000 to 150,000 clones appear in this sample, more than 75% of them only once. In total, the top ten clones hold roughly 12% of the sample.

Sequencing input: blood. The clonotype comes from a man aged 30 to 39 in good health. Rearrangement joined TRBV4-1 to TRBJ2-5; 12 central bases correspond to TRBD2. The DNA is TGCGCCAGCAGCCACGGACTAGCGGGGTTACAAGAGACCCAGTACTTC. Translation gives CASSHGLAGLQETQYF.